One and the same sample provided the 19 T cell receptor beta chains below, sequenced in a study of blood T cell repertoires in COVID-19. The table came from immunoSEQ multiplex PCR; TCRdb's copy has only in-frame clones and leaves some out. The repertoire has 150,000 to 200,000 clones, roughly nine tenths of them found once; the top ten carry under 2%. Sequenced material: peripheral blood. These receptor sequences come from a man between 18 and 29 years old who had recovered from COVID-19.

This clone was seen a single time. The chain recombines TRBV27 with TRBJ2-1; possible D gene TRBD2, 5 bases. V shed 3 bases and J shed 0 bases, with 12 bases lying between them. The CDR3 is made up of 16 amino acids. Germline V gene lookup returns CDR1 MNHEY and CDR2 SMNVEV (reference sequence). CDR3: CASSLIGGSSYNEQFF. Written as DNA, the CDR3 is TGTGCCAGCAGTTTGATTGGTGGGAGCTCCTACAATGAGCAGTTCTTC.

V gene TRBV4-1 combines with J gene TRBJ2-1, with D tentatively TRBD2 (5 bases). This CDR3 comprises 16 residues. V lost 4 bases, J lost 8 bases, and 21 bases lay in between. Germline values: CDR1 MGHRA, CDR2 YSYEKL. The CDR3 loop reads CASSLGQNGKWDEQFF. In nucleotides, the CDR3 is TGCGCCAGCAGCCTTGGGCAGAACGGGAAATGGGATGAGCAGTTCTTC.

The chain links TRBV27 to TRBJ2-3; D is ambiguous. The germline V gene has CDR1 MNHEY and CDR2 SMNVEV (reference sequence). The ends were cut back, 6 bases at V and 4 bases at J, with 11 bases in the middle. The CDR3 totals 13 residues. The CDR3: CASRPLRPDTQYF. The CDR3 region has the DNA TGTGCCAGCAGACCTCTACGTCCAGATACGCAGTATTTT.

The sample holds one count of this clone. The chain links TRBV27 to TRBJ1-2, with 8 bases that match TRBD1. The CDR3 totals 15 residues. Germline V gives CDR1 MNHEY, CDR2 SMNVEV (reference sequence). The J segment lost 5 bases and the V segment lost 5 bases, leaving 10 bases of the junction unmatched. The CDR3 DNA follows: TGTGCCAGCAGTCCAGGGACAGGCGCACGGTATGGCTACACCTTC. Its translation: CASSPGTGARYGYTF.

V gene TRBV2 combines with J gene TRBJ2-7; TRBD1 aligns across 10 bases. V trimming: 8 bases; J trimming: 5 bases; junction bases outside the gene matches: 9. The length of the CDR3 is 14 residues. Looked up from germline, CDR1 is SNHLY and CDR2 is FYNNEI. The CDR3 protein is CASLRDRGSDEQYF. The CDR3 nucleotides are TGTGCCAGCCTCCGGGACAGGGGTTCCGACGAGCAGTACTTC. Combining the CDR3 with reference TRBV2 and TRBJ2-7 gives the whole variable domain EPEVTQTPSHQVTQMGQEVILRCVPISNHLYFYWYRQILGQKVEFLVSFYNNEISEKSEIFDDQFSVERPDGSNFTLKIRSTKLEDSAMYFCASLRDRGSDEQYFGPGTRLTVT.

The chain employs TRBV5-5 and TRBJ2-1; D uncertain. Germline CDR1 reads SGHKS; CDR2 reads YYEKEE (reference sequence). The CDR3 is made up of 13 amino acids. Deletions cut 0 bases from V and 8 bases from J, with 9 bases between. CDR3 protein: CASSLVPRYEQFF. The CDR3 DNA reads as TGTGCCAGCAGCTTGGTACCCCGGTATGAGCAGTTCTTC.

The V and J genes are TRBV6-5 and TRBJ2-7, with 8 bases that match TRBD1. J lost 3 bases, V lost 6 bases, and 1 base had no gene match. CDR3 length equals 12 residues. Per germline, CDR1 MNHEY and CDR2 SVGAGI. The CDR3 DNA follows: TGTGCCAGCAGGGACAGGGTCTACGAGCAGTACTTC. This sequence encodes CASRDRVYEQYF.

J is TRBJ2-2 and V is TRBV13; 8 bases align to TRBD2. Losses at the gene ends were 3 bases for V and 6 bases for J; bases not matched to a gene: 9. The CDR3 length is 16 residues. Germline assignment: CDR1 PRHDT and CDR2 FYEKMQ (reference sequence). For the CDR3, the DNA is TGTGCCAGCAGCTTGCGGAGCGGGAGTATCTCCGGGGAGCTGTTTTTT. This codes for CASSLRSGSISGELFF. Variable domain in full (rest from reference TRBV13 and TRBJ2-2): AAGVIQSPRHLIKEKRETATLKCYPIPRHDTVYWYQQGPGQDPQFLISFYEKMQSDKGSIPDRFSAQQFSDYHSELNMSSLELGDSALYFCASSLRSGSISGELFFGEGSRLTVL.

Remarks on this clone: This sample also contains other DNA sequences that code for the same CDR3. The chain links TRBV19 to TRBJ1-5, with unresolved D. Germline loops: CDR1 LNHDA, CDR2 SQIVND (reference sequence). Trimming took 5 bases from V and 5 from J, leaving 13 bases between them. The CDR3 is made up of 14 amino acids. The CDR3 DNA reads as TGTGCCAGTAGTTGGGTGACCGGGGATCAGCCCCAGCATTTT. It translates to CASSWVTGDQPQHF.

The rearrangement links TRBV10-3 to TRBJ2-2; 9 bases are a match to TRBD2. From germline, CDR1 is ENHRY and CDR2 SYGVKD. The CDR3 extends over 16 amino acids. V trimming: 9 bases; J trimming: 0 bases; junction bases outside the gene matches: 8. CDR3 nucleotides: TGTGCCATAGGCGGGCCTAGCGGGGCGAACACCGGGGAGCTGTTTTTT. Protein product: CAIGGPSGANTGELFF.

The chain couples TRBV5-4 to TRBJ2-2; D is ambiguous. Germline CDR1 reads SGHNT; CDR2 reads YYREEE (reference sequence). The ends were cut back, 4 bases at V and 6 bases at J, with 13 bases in the middle. The CDR3 contains 14 residues. The CDR3 bases are TGTGCCAGCAGCCCCCCAGGAAGACCCGGGGAGCTGTTTTTT. It specifies CASSPPGRPGELFF. The full variable domain, rest sourced from reference TRBV5-4 and TRBJ2-2, is ETGVTQSPTHLIKTRGQQVTLRCSSQSGHNTVSWYQQALGQGPQFIFQYYREEENGRGNFPPRFSGLQFPNYSSELNVNALELDDSALYLCASSPPGRPGELFFGEGSRLTVL.

The chain uses TRBV24-1 and TRBJ2-2, with TRBD1 matching over 7 bases. After removal of 5 bases from V and 6 bases from J, the junction contained 8 bases not matched to a gene. Germline assignment: CDR1 KGHDR and CDR2 SFDVKD. This CDR3 has 15 amino acids. CDR3 sequence (DNA): TGTGCCACCAGTGGGCCCACAGGGGCCTCCGGGGAGCTGTTTTTT. Its translation: CATSGPTGASGELFF.

The V and J genes are TRBV24-1 and TRBJ2-1, with D possibly TRBD2 on 6 matching bases. The length of the CDR3 is 16 residues. Germline-derived CDR1 and CDR2 are KGHDR and SFDVKD. V was cut by 4 bases and J by 0 bases, with 12 bases left in between. The CDR3 DNA reads as TGTGCCACCAGTGACCGGGACTTCAGCTCCTACAATGAGCAGTTCTTC. It is translated as CATSDRDFSSYNEQFF.

This chain links TRBV7-9 with TRBJ2-3; 7 bases are a match to TRBD1. CDR3 length: 15 amino acids. Trimming cost V 3 bases and J 2 bases; bases outside gene matches: 5. Per germline, CDR1 SEHNR and CDR2 FQNEAQ (reference sequence). This CDR3 reads CASSFQDRYTDTQYF. The CDR3 DNA reads as TGTGCCAGCAGCTTCCAGGACAGGTACACAGATACGCAGTATTTT.

V is TRBV18 and J is TRBJ2-7; maybe TRBD2 (5 bases). The CDR3 spans 13 residues. The germline CDR1 and CDR2 sequences are KGHSH and LQKENI. With 3 bases removed from V and 2 bases from J, the gap between germline ends came to 8 bases. CDR3: CASSPGRAYEQYF. DNA of the CDR3: TGTGCCAGCTCACCGGGGAGAGCCTACGAGCAGTACTTC.

The V call is TRBV10-3, the J call TRBJ2-7; D may be TRBD2 (7 bases). V was clipped by 0 bases and J by 3 bases, with 18 bases between them. The CDR3 has 17 amino acids. The germline gives CDR1 ENHRY, CDR2 SYGVKD. The CDR3 DNA is TGTGCCATCAGTGAGTCCAGAAGGGCAGGGGAGGGCTACGAGCAGTACTTC. It codes for CAISESRRAGEGYEQYF.

This chain links TRBV28 with TRBJ1-5; 9 nucleotides match TRBD1. Germline V gene lookup returns CDR1 MDHEN and CDR2 SYDVKM. V was pared by 4 bases and J by 6 bases, with 19 bases of the junction left unmatched. CDR3 length equals 19 residues. CDR3 in amino acids: CASSSFQRSGTGYGQPQHF. CDR3 nucleotides: TGTGCCAGCAGTTCCTTTCAACGCTCCGGGACAGGGTACGGTCAGCCCCAGCATTTT. Filled out from reference TRBV28 and TRBJ1-5, the complete variable domain reads DVKVTQSSRYLVKRTGEKVFLECVQDMDHENMFWYRQDPGLGLRLIYFSYDVKMKEKGDIPEGYSVSREKKERFSLILESASTNQTSMYLCASSSFQRSGTGYGQPQHFGDGTRLSIL.

The gene calls are TRBV7-2 and TRBJ1-6; no clear D. The CDR3 length is 17 residues. Germline V gives CDR1 SGHTA, CDR2 FQGNSA. Trimming removed 7 bases from V and 0 bases from J, with 16 bases in between. CDR3 sequence reads: CASNSGPGSSYNSPLHF. DNA of the CDR3: TGTGCCAGCAACTCCGGTCCGGGGAGCTCCTATAATTCACCCCTCCACTTT. Full variable domain (missing parts from reference TRBV7-2 and TRBJ1-6): GAGVSQSPSNKVTEKGKDVELRCDPISGHTALYWYRQSLGQGLEFLIYFQGNSAPDKSGLPSDRFSAERTGGSVSTLTIQRTQQEDSAVYLCASNSGPGSSYNSPLHFGNGTRLTVT.

CDR3 coding DNA: TGCGCCACCCGCCCCCTGAGCGGAAGCACAGATACGCAGTATTTT. Translation: CATRPLSGSTDTQYF. The chain combines TRBV5-1 with TRBJ2-3, with a possible D match to TRBD2 (5 bases). The CDR3 loop spans 15 amino acids. The V gene lost 9 bases and the J gene lost 0 bases, with 17 bases spanning the gap. The germline CDR1 and CDR2 sequences are SGHRS and YFSETQ. The variable domain in full, completed from reference TRBV5-1 and TRBJ2-3, reads KAGVTQTPRYLIKTRGQQVTLSCSPISGHRSVSWYQQTPGQGLQFLFEYFSETQRNKGNFPGRFSGRQFSNSRSEMNVSTLELGDSALYLCATRPLSGSTDTQYFGPGTRLTVL.